This TCR beta chain was observed in a study of beta chain features in type 1 diabetes. On the study more broadly: Examined across all samples were about 99,000,000 sorted cells. General study results and limits: The study found that naive, central memory and Treg TCRB repertoires appeared more similar in patients than in healthy donors. Type 1 diabetes patients showed fewer insertions and more deletions at VDJ junctions.

Germline V gene sequence: CDR1 SNHLY, CDR2 FYNNEI. Trimming took 4 bases from V and 5 from J; bases not matched to a gene: 5. The CDR3 extends over 14 amino acids. Since all of the isolated RNA was reverse transcribed, expressed TCRB transcripts were what got sequenced. Around 3.9 million reads on average were seen across naive, central memory and regulatory T cell samples. Sequenced by immunoSEQ multiplex PCR; TCRdb stores in-frame clones only, minus some. The sample contains under 900,000 clones, 15% to 20% of which appear only once. For this clone: Antigen: not known. Other DNA sequences in the same sample also yield this CDR3.

The chain couples TRBV2 to TRBJ2-7; 10 bases match TRBD1. This TCR came from a woman younger than 30 in good health. The sequenced material came from naive CD4+ T cells from blood. This chain's CDR3 is CASSADRGGDEQYF. The CDR3 DNA is TGTGCCAGCAGTGCGGACAGGGGGGGTGACGAGCAGTACTTC. The full variable domain, completed using reference TRBV2 and TRBJ2-7, is EPEVTQTPSHQVTQMGQEVILRCVPISNHLYFYWYRQILGQKVEFLVSFYNNEISEKSEIFDDQFSVERPDGSNFTLKIRSTKLEDSAMYFCASSADRGGDEQYFGPGTRLTVT.